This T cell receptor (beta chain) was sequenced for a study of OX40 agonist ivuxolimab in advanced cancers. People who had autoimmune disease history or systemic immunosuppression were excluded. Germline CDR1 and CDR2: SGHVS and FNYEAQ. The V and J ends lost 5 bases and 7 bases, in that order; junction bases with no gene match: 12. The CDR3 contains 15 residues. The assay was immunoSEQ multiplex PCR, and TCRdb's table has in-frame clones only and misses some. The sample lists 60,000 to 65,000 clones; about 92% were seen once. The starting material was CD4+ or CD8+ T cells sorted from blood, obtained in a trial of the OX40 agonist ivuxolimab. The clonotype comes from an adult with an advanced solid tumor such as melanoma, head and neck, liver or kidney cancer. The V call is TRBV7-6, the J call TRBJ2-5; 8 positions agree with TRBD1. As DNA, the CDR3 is TGTGCCAGCAGCCCCTGGACAGGGAAGGAGGGGACCCAGTACTTC. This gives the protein CASSPWTGKEGTQYF.